Following are 2 T cell receptor beta chains from one sample sequenced in a study of T cell responses to AZD1222 COVID-19 vaccine. Sequencing used immunoSEQ multiplex PCR; TCRdb keeps in-frame clones, though not all of them. The sample holds tens of thousands of clones, roughly 86% seen once. This specimen consisted of peripheral blood, obtained on day 0 of AZD1222 vaccination. The source is an adult in good health.

This clone was recorded once. The J gene is TRBJ1-2, the V gene TRBV28; 12 positions match TRBD1. In germline, CDR1 is MDHEN, CDR2 SYDVKM. V was clipped by 4 bases and J by 8 bases; unmatched bases: 17. The CDR3 consists of 18 residues. The CDR3 sequence is CASSSSYLNRDRGQGYTF. For the CDR3, the DNA is TGTGCCAGCAGTTCCTCGTACTTAAACCGGGACAGGGGGCAAGGCTACACCTTC.

The V gene is TRBV7-2, the J gene TRBJ1-5; D may be TRBD1 (6 bases). CDR1 SGHTA and CDR2 FQGNSA come from the germline V gene. V was trimmed by 2 bases and J by 4 bases, leaving 18 bases between them. This CDR3 spans 17 amino acids. CDR3 bases: TGTGCCAGCAGCTTAAGGCCCGGGGGCCAAGGAAATCAGCCCCAGCATTTT. Encoded protein: CASSLRPGGQGNQPQHF.